The clone carrying this T cell receptor (beta chain) came up a few times. Antigen unknown. What the library attached to individual cDNA molecules were unique molecular identifiers. In TCRdb, the RACE reads were re-called with MiXCR into one record per CDR3 protein. This sample yields some 190,000 distinct CDR3 sequences, of which 20% to 25% are seen a single time; about 6.7% belongs to the top ten. This specimen belongs to a study of human T cells and chemical hapten exposure. Study-wide results and caveats: Patch test score was positively correlated with the counts of PT1 expanded TCRs.

Time point here: patch test 1, 2 weeks after DPC sensitization. Treatment: therapeutic diphenylcyclopropenone sensitization with weekly scalp DPC. Sequences were derived from whole blood, sampled in connection with sensitization to the hapten diphenylcyclopropenone (DPC). This sequence was found in a woman aged 45-59 years with alopecia areata. Some clones in this sample may be carry-over from other donors' samples.

CDR3 in amino acids: CASSERGANEKLFF. The CDR3 nucleotides are TGTGCCAGCAGTGAACGGGGGGCTAATGAAAAACTGTTTTTT. V gene TRBV6-1 combines with J gene TRBJ1-4, with D perhaps TRBD1 (5 bases). V was trimmed by 2 bases and J by 3 bases, leaving 7 bases between them. The CDR3 has 14 residues. CDR1 is MNHNS, CDR2 SASEGT, per germline.